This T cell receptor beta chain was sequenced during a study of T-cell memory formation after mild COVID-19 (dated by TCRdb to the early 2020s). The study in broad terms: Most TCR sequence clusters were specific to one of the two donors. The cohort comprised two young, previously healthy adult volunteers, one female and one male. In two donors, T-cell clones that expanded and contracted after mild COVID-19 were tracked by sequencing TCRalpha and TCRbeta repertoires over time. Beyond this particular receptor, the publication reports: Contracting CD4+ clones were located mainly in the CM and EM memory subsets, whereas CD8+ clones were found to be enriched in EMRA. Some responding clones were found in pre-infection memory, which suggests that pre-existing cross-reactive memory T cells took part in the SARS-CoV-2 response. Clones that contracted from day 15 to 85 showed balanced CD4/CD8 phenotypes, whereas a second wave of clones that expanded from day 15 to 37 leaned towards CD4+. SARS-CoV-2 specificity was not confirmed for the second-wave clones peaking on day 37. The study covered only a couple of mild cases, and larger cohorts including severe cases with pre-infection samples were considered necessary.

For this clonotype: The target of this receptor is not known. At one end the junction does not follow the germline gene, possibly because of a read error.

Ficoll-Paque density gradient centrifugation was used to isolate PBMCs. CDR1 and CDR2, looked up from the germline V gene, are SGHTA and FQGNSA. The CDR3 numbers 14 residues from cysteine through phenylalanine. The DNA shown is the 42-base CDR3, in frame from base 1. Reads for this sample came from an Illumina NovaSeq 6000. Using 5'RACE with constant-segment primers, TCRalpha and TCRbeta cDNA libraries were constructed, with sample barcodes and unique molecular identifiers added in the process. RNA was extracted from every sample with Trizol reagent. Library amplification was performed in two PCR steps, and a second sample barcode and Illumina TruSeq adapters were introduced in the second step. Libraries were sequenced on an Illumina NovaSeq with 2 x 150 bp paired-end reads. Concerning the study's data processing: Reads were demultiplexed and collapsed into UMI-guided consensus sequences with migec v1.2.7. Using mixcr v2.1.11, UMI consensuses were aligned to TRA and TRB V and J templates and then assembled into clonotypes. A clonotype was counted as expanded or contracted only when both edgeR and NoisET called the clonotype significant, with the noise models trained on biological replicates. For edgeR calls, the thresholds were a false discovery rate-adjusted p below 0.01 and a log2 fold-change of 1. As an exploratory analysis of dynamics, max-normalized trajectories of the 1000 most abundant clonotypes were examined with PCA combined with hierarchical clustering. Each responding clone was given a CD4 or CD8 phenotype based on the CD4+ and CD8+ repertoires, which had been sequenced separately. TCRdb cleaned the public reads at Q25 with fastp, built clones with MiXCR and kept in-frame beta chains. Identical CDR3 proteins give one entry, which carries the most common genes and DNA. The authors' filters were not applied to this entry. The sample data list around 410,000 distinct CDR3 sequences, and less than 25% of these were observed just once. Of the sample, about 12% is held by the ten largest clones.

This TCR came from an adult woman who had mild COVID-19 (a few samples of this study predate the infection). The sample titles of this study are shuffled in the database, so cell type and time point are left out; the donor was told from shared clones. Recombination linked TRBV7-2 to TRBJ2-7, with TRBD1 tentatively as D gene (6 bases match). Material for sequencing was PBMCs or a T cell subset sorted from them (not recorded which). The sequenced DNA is TGTGCCAGCAGCTTTGGCACAGGGCACTACGAGCAGCACTTC. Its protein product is CASSFGTGHYEQHF.